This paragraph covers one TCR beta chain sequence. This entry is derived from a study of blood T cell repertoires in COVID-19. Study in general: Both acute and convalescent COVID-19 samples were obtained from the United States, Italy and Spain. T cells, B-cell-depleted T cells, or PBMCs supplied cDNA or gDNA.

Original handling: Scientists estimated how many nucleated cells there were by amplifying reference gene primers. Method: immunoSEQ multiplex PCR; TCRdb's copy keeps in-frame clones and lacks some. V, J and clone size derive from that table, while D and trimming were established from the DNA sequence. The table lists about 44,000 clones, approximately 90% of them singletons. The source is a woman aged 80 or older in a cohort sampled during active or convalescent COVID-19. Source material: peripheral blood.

The CDR3 DNA reads TGTGCCAGCAGCCAAAACTCAGATACGCAGTATTTT. This translates into CASSQNSDTQYF. The chain links TRBV11-3 to TRBJ2-3; D call uncertain. Trimming left V 5 bases short and J 4 bases short, with 7 bases between. The V gene's germline CDR1 is SGHNT and CDR2 YENEEA. This CDR3 is built from 12 residues.